This TCR beta chain was captured by sequencing in a study of T cells after yellow fever vaccination. Findings and limits, study-wide: FACS-sorted repertoires could harbor abundant contaminating bulk-population clonotypes. Once the booster was given, most primary-vaccination clones reappeared, at roughly 96% for CD4 and more than 85% for CD8. Clonotypes found in both CD4 and CD8 compartments made up a small share.

This clonotype was picked up many times. The antigen is not known. A 5'RACE template-switching step, the method used to make TCR cDNA, added a universal primer site and UMIs. MiXCR was run by TCRdb on the 5' RACE reads, yielding one entry per CDR3 protein. The data show 300,000 to 400,000 distinct CDR3 sequences, with around 10% seen just once and about 3% held by the top ten. The CDR3 covers 14 residues. The germline V gene has CDR1 LNHNV and CDR2 YYDKDF (reference sequence). Trimming took 6 bases from V and 2 from J, leaving 11 bases between them. Material: CD4+ T cells sorted from PBMCs, obtained 45 days after the yellow fever booster vaccination. The genes are TRBV15 and TRBJ1-3, with a possible D match to TRBD1 (6 bases). The clonotype was recovered from a man between 18 and 29 years old who received the YFV17D yellow fever vaccine. CDR3: CATSSPGAGNTIYF. CDR3 bases: TGTGCCACCAGTTCCCCAGGGGCTGGAAACACCATATATTTT.